These T cell receptor beta chains were read from a single sample in a study of graft-versus-host responses after intestinal transplantation. Clones were sequenced by immunoSEQ multiplex PCR, and TCRdb holds only the in-frame ones, with some missing. The table records 96,000 or so clones, approximately 90% of them present only once. No antigen has been identified for these receptors. The source material was unstimulated CD4+ T cells sorted from spleen or lymph node cells, sampled before intestinal transplant. The origin of the receptors is a human donor who received an intestinal transplant. Each CDR3 is given with its conserved first and last residue. D genes are given only for firm matches. The listing skips clone size in some rows; elsewhere it reads once, few, many or a size class.

cdr3_length: 12
v_call: TRBV28
j_call: TRBJ1-2
clone_size: NA
d_call: NA
cdr3_aa: CASSFWQVGYTF
cdr3_nt: TGTGCCAGCAGTTTTTGGCAGGTTGGCTACACCTTC

cdr3_length: 17
v_call: TRBV4-3
j_call: TRBJ1-4
clone_size: NA
d_call: NA
cdr3_aa: CASSQDRSGYLNEKLFF
cdr3_nt: TGCGCCAGCAGCCAAGATCGGTCCGGGTATCTGAATGAAAAACTGTTTTTT

cdr3_length: 15
v_call: TRBV6-5
j_call: TRBJ2-7
clone_size: NA
d_call: TRBD1
cdr3_aa: CASTHTATGGYEQYF
cdr3_nt: TGTGCCAGCACCCATACCGCCACAGGGGGCTACGAGCAGTACTTC

cdr3_length: 15
v_call: TRBV5-4
j_call: TRBJ1-2
clone_size: NA
d_call: TRBD1
cdr3_aa: CASSLDVQGALGYTF
cdr3_nt: TGTGCCAGCAGCCTCGACGTGCAGGGGGCTCTTGGCTACACCTTC

cdr3_length: 15
v_call: TRBV5-1
j_call: TRBJ1-2
clone_size: NA
d_call: NA
cdr3_aa: CASSSVGGGNYGYTF
cdr3_nt: TGCGCCAGCAGCTCGGTGGGGGGGGGCAACTATGGCTACACCTTC

cdr3_length: 15
v_call: TRBV6-5
j_call: TRBJ2-1
clone_size: NA
d_call: TRBD1
cdr3_aa: CASSYGTEFYNEQFF
cdr3_nt: TGTGCCAGCAGTTACGGGACAGAGTTCTACAATGAGCAGTTCTTC

cdr3_length: 15
v_call: TRBV7-8
j_call: TRBJ1-1
clone_size: NA
d_call: TRBD1
cdr3_aa: CASSFQGAMDTEAFF
cdr3_nt: TGTGCCAGCAGCTTTCAGGGGGCGATGGACACTGAAGCTTTCTTT

cdr3_length: 13
v_call: TRBV5-1
j_call: TRBJ2-1
clone_size: NA
d_call: NA
cdr3_aa: CASRPDSYNEQFF
cdr3_nt: TGCGCCAGCAGGCCAGACAGTTACAATGAGCAGTTCTTC

cdr3_length: 13
v_call: TRBV12-5
j_call: TRBJ1-2
clone_size: NA
d_call: NA
cdr3_aa: CASALSNEPGYTF
cdr3_nt: TGTGCTAGTGCTCTCTCTAACGAGCCTGGCTACACCTTC

cdr3_length: 14
v_call: TRBV4-2
j_call: TRBJ2-7
clone_size: NA
d_call: TRBD1
cdr3_aa: CASSSDRGSYEQYF
cdr3_nt: TGTGCCAGCAGCTCCGACAGGGGATCCTACGAGCAGTACTTC

cdr3_length: 12
v_call: TRBV11-3
j_call: TRBJ1-2
clone_size: NA
d_call: TRBD1
cdr3_aa: CASSGQGYGYTF
cdr3_nt: TGTGCCAGCAGCGGACAGGGCTATGGCTACACCTTC

cdr3_length: 15
v_call: TRBV28
j_call: TRBJ2-5
clone_size: once
d_call: NA
cdr3_aa: CASSLGSKTQETQYF
cdr3_nt: TGTGCCAGCAGTTTAGGGAGTAAAACCCAAGAGACCCAGTACTTC

cdr3_length: 15
v_call: TRBV28
j_call: TRBJ1-5
clone_size: NA
d_call: NA
cdr3_aa: CASSPQGRTHQPQHF
cdr3_nt: TGTGCCAGCAGTCCCCAGGGGCGCACCCATCAGCCCCAGCATTTT

cdr3_length: 12
v_call: TRBV11-1
j_call: TRBJ1-6
clone_size: NA
d_call: NA
cdr3_aa: CASSKGDSPLHF
cdr3_nt: TGTGCCAGCAGCAAGGGGGATTCACCCCTCCACTTT

cdr3_length: 13
v_call: TRBV30
j_call: TRBJ2-7
clone_size: NA
d_call: NA
cdr3_aa: CAWNRGSSYEQYF
cdr3_nt: TGTGCCTGGAATCGGGGTAGCTCCTACGAGCAGTACTTC

cdr3_length: 14
v_call: TRBV28
j_call: TRBJ2-5
clone_size: NA
d_call: TRBD2
cdr3_aa: CASTPQGGEETQYF
cdr3_nt: TGTGCCAGCACCCCCCAGGGAGGGGAAGAGACCCAGTACTTC

cdr3_length: 12
v_call: TRBV7-2
j_call: TRBJ2-1
clone_size: NA
d_call: NA
cdr3_aa: CASSPPDTNQFF
cdr3_nt: TGTGCCAGCAGCCCCCCGGACACGAATCAGTTCTTC

cdr3_length: 15
v_call: TRBV6-6
j_call: TRBJ1-6
clone_size: NA
d_call: NA
cdr3_aa: CASSSEVGRNSPLHF
cdr3_nt: TGTGCCAGCAGTTCCGAAGTGGGGAGAAATTCACCCCTCCACTTT

cdr3_length: 13
v_call: TRBV30
j_call: TRBJ2-1
clone_size: once
d_call: TRBD2
cdr3_aa: CAWSERGYNEQFF
cdr3_nt: TGTGCCTGGAGTGAGCGGGGTTACAATGAGCAGTTCTTC

cdr3_length: 14
v_call: TRBV11-3
j_call: TRBJ2-1
clone_size: NA
d_call: NA
cdr3_aa: CASSLDLSNGEQFF
cdr3_nt: TGTGCCAGCAGCTTAGATCTAAGCAATGGTGAGCAGTTCTTC

cdr3_length: 16
v_call: TRBV30
j_call: TRBJ2-3
clone_size: NA
d_call: NA
cdr3_aa: CAWSVTPASGTDTQYF
cdr3_nt: TGTGCCTGGAGTGTAACCCCGGCTAGCGGCACAGATACGCAGTATTTT

cdr3_length: 13
v_call: TRBV19
j_call: TRBJ1-2
clone_size: once
d_call: NA
cdr3_aa: CASTPQGNYGYTF
cdr3_nt: TGTGCCAGTACTCCTCAGGGAAACTATGGCTACACCTTC

cdr3_length: 14
v_call: TRBV6-5
j_call: TRBJ2-7
clone_size: NA
d_call: TRBD1
cdr3_aa: CASRPLDRAYEQYF
cdr3_nt: TGTGCCAGCAGGCCCCTGGACAGGGCCTACGAGCAGTACTTC

cdr3_length: 10
v_call: TRBV21-1
j_call: TRBJ2-7
clone_size: NA
d_call: NA
cdr3_aa: CASRSYEQYF
cdr3_nt: TGTGCCAGCAGGAGTTACGAGCAGTACTTC

cdr3_length: 16
v_call: TRBV28
j_call: TRBJ2-6
clone_size: once
d_call: NA
cdr3_aa: CASSLKQGAGANVLTF
cdr3_nt: TGTGCCAGCAGTTTGAAACAGGGAGCTGGGGCCAACGTCCTGACTTTC

cdr3_length: 15
v_call: TRBV5-5
j_call: TRBJ2-7
clone_size: NA
d_call: TRBD1
cdr3_aa: CASSATWDRSYEQYF
cdr3_nt: TGTGCCAGCAGCGCTACCTGGGACAGAAGCTACGAGCAGTACTTC

cdr3_length: 15
v_call: TRBV9
j_call: TRBJ2-1
clone_size: NA
d_call: TRBD1
cdr3_aa: CASSDRGQSYNEQFF
cdr3_nt: TGTGCCAGCAGCGACAGGGGGCAATCCTACAATGAGCAGTTCTTC

cdr3_length: 18
v_call: TRBV4-1
j_call: TRBJ2-7
clone_size: NA
d_call: TRBD2
cdr3_aa: CASSHGLTSGSYHYEQYF
cdr3_nt: TGCGCCAGCAGCCATGGTTTGACTAGCGGGTCTTACCACTACGAGCAGTACTTC

cdr3_length: 11
v_call: TRBV18
j_call: TRBJ1-6
clone_size: NA
d_call: NA
cdr3_aa: CASSADSPLHF
cdr3_nt: TGTGCCAGCTCGGCCGATTCACCCCTCCACTTT

cdr3_length: 15
v_call: TRBV6-5
j_call: TRBJ1-2
clone_size: NA
d_call: NA
cdr3_aa: CASSRDGIYSNGYTF
cdr3_nt: TGTGCCAGCAGCCGGGATGGGATTTACTCAAATGGCTACACCTTC

cdr3_length: 15
v_call: TRBV7-9
j_call: TRBJ2-1
clone_size: NA
d_call: TRBD1
cdr3_aa: CASSPGQGRPNEQFF
cdr3_nt: TGTGCCAGCAGCCCGGGACAGGGAAGGCCCAATGAGCAGTTCTTC

cdr3_length: 15
v_call: TRBV19
j_call: TRBJ1-6
clone_size: NA
d_call: TRBD1
cdr3_aa: CASSARQGRNSPLHF
cdr3_nt: TGTGCCAGTAGCGCCCGACAGGGGCGTAATTCACCCCTCCACTTT

cdr3_length: 14
v_call: TRBV7-2
j_call: TRBJ1-2
clone_size: NA
d_call: TRBD1
cdr3_aa: CASSSRGVPYGYTF
cdr3_nt: TGTGCCAGCAGCTCCAGGGGGGTCCCTTATGGCTACACCTTC

cdr3_length: 15
v_call: TRBV10-3
j_call: TRBJ2-1
clone_size: few
d_call: TRBD1
cdr3_aa: CAISGEGQGANEQFF
cdr3_nt: TGTGCCATCAGTGGGGAAGGACAGGGGGCGAATGAGCAGTTCTTC

cdr3_length: 15
v_call: TRBV9
j_call: TRBJ1-5
clone_size: NA
d_call: NA
cdr3_aa: CASSVEGGSNQPQHF
cdr3_nt: TGTGCCAGCAGCGTAGAAGGGGGTAGCAATCAGCCCCAGCATTTT

cdr3_length: 14
v_call: TRBV6-1
j_call: TRBJ2-5
clone_size: NA
d_call: TRBD2
cdr3_aa: CASSAGGAQETQYF
cdr3_nt: TGTGCCAGCTCGGCGGGGGGGGCTCAAGAGACCCAGTACTTC

cdr3_length: 14
v_call: TRBV28
j_call: TRBJ2-1
clone_size: once
d_call: TRBD2
cdr3_aa: CASRMTSGSSEQFF
cdr3_nt: TGTGCCAGCAGAATGACTAGCGGGAGTAGTGAGCAGTTCTTC

cdr3_length: 12
v_call: TRBV30
j_call: TRBJ1-3
clone_size: NA
d_call: NA
cdr3_aa: CAWKAGANTIYF
cdr3_nt: TGTGCCTGGAAGGCAGGGGCGAACACCATATATTTT

cdr3_length: 14
v_call: TRBV6-5
j_call: TRBJ1-1
clone_size: NA
d_call: TRBD1
cdr3_aa: CASTKTTGFTEAFF
cdr3_nt: TGTGCCAGCACCAAAACGACAGGGTTCACTGAAGCTTTCTTT

cdr3_length: 11
v_call: TRBV30
j_call: TRBJ2-3
clone_size: once
d_call: NA
cdr3_aa: CAWSVGGTQYF
cdr3_nt: TGTGCCTGGAGTGTGGGGGGTACGCAGTATTTT

cdr3_length: 13
v_call: TRBV6-5
j_call: TRBJ1-2
clone_size: NA
d_call: NA
cdr3_aa: CASSRDTNYGYTF
cdr3_nt: TGTGCCAGCAGTCGGGACACTAACTATGGCTACACCTTC

cdr3_length: 15
v_call: TRBV27
j_call: TRBJ2-1
clone_size: NA
d_call: TRBD2
cdr3_aa: CASRPGTSSSNEQFF
cdr3_nt: TGTGCCAGCAGGCCGGGGACTAGCTCCTCCAATGAGCAGTTCTTC

cdr3_length: 15
v_call: TRBV6-5
j_call: TRBJ2-7
clone_size: NA
d_call: TRBD1
cdr3_aa: CASSYSNRGDYEQYF
cdr3_nt: TGTGCCAGCAGTTACTCGAACAGGGGGGACTACGAGCAGTACTTC

cdr3_length: 14
v_call: TRBV5-6
j_call: TRBJ1-1
clone_size: NA
d_call: NA
cdr3_aa: CASSFSSDGAGAFF
cdr3_nt: TGTGCCAGCAGCTTTTCTTCGGACGGCGCGGGAGCTTTCTTT

cdr3_length: 15
v_call: TRBV4-3
j_call: TRBJ2-1
clone_size: NA
d_call: NA
cdr3_aa: CASSQFPTPGNEQFF
cdr3_nt: TGCGCCAGCAGCCAATTCCCAACCCCAGGGAATGAGCAGTTCTTC

cdr3_length: 15
v_call: TRBV2
j_call: TRBJ1-1
clone_size: few
d_call: NA
cdr3_aa: CASLRDGGVNTEAFF
cdr3_nt: TGTGCCAGCTTGAGGGATGGGGGGGTGAACACTGAAGCTTTCTTT

cdr3_length: 15
v_call: TRBV5-1
j_call: TRBJ1-1
clone_size: NA
d_call: TRBD1
cdr3_aa: CASTRLTGVSTEAFF
cdr3_nt: TGCGCCAGCACGAGGCTCACAGGGGTTAGCACTGAAGCTTTCTTT

cdr3_length: 13
v_call: TRBV18
j_call: TRBJ2-5
clone_size: NA
d_call: TRBD1
cdr3_aa: CASSPDRDQTQYF
cdr3_nt: TGTGCCAGCTCACCTGACAGGGACCAGACCCAGTACTTC

cdr3_length: 15
v_call: TRBV6-1
j_call: TRBJ2-5
clone_size: NA
d_call: NA
cdr3_aa: CASIFQRTDQETQYF
cdr3_nt: TGTGCCAGCATCTTCCAAAGGACAGACCAAGAGACCCAGTACTTC

cdr3_length: 14
v_call: TRBV27
j_call: TRBJ1-2
clone_size: NA
d_call: TRBD1
cdr3_aa: CASSRGQGYYGYTF
cdr3_nt: TGTGCCAGCAGTAGGGGACAGGGATACTATGGCTACACCTTC

cdr3_length: 9
v_call: TRBV6-1
j_call: TRBJ2-7
clone_size: NA
d_call: TRBD1
cdr3_aa: CASSEGQGF
cdr3_nt: TGTGCCAGCAGTGAAGGACAGGGGTTC

cdr3_length: 16
v_call: TRBV6-1
j_call: TRBJ1-4
clone_size: few
d_call: TRBD1
cdr3_aa: CASSDGQAPWDEKLFF
cdr3_nt: TGTGCCAGCAGTGATGGACAGGCCCCATGGGATGAAAAACTGTTTTTT

cdr3_length: 16
v_call: TRBV4-3
j_call: TRBJ1-3
clone_size: NA
d_call: TRBD1
cdr3_aa: CASSQGQGAIGNTIYF
cdr3_nt: TGCGCCAGCAGCCAGGGACAGGGGGCGATCGGAAACACCATATATTTT

cdr3_length: 18
v_call: TRBV7-9
j_call: TRBJ2-6
clone_size: NA
d_call: TRBD1
cdr3_aa: CASSLLGQVISGANVLTF
cdr3_nt: TGTGCCAGCAGCTTATTAGGACAGGTGATCTCTGGGGCCAACGTCCTGACTTTC